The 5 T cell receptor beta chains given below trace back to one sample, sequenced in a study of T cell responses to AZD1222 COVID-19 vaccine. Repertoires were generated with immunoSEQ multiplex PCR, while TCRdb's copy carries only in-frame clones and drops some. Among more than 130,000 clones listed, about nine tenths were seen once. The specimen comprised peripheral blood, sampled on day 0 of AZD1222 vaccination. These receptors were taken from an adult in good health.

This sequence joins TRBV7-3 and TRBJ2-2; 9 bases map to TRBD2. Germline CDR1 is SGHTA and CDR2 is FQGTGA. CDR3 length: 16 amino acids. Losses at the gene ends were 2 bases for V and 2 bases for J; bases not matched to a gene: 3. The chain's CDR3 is CASSLRTSANTGELFF. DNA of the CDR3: TGTGCCAGCAGCTTACGGACTAGCGCCAACACCGGGGAGCTGTTTTTT.

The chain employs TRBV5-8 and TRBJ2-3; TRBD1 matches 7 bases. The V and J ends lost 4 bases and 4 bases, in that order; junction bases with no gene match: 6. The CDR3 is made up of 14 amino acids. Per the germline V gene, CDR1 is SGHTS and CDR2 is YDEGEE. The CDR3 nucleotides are TGTGCCAGCAGCCACAGACAGGGACCAGATACGCAGTATTTT. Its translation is CASSHRQGPDTQYF.

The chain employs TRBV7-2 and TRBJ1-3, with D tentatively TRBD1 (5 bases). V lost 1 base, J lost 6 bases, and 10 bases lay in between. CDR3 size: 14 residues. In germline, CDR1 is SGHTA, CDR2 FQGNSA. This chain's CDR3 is CASSLGAGSNTIYF. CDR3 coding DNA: TGTGCCAGCAGCTTAGGGGCAGGGTCAAACACCATATATTTT. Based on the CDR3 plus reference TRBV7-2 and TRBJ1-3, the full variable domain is GAGVSQSPSNKVTEKGKDVELRCDPISGHTALYWYRQSLGQGLEFLIYFQGNSAPDKSGLPSDRFSAERTGGSVSTLTIQRTQQEDSAVYLCASSLGAGSNTIYFGEGSWLTVV.

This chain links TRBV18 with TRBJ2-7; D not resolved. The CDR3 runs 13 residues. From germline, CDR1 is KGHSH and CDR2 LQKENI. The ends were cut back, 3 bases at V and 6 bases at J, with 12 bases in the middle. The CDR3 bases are TGTGCCAGCTCACCTGTAGGCCTATCCGAGCAGTACTTC. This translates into CASSPVGLSEQYF.

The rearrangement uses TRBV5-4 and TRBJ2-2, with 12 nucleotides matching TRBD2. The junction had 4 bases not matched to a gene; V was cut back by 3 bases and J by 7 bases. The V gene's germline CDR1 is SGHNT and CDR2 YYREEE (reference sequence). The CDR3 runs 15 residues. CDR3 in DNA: TGTGCCAGCAGCTGGACTAGCGGGATTATCGGGGAGCTGTTTTTT. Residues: CASSWTSGIIGELFF.